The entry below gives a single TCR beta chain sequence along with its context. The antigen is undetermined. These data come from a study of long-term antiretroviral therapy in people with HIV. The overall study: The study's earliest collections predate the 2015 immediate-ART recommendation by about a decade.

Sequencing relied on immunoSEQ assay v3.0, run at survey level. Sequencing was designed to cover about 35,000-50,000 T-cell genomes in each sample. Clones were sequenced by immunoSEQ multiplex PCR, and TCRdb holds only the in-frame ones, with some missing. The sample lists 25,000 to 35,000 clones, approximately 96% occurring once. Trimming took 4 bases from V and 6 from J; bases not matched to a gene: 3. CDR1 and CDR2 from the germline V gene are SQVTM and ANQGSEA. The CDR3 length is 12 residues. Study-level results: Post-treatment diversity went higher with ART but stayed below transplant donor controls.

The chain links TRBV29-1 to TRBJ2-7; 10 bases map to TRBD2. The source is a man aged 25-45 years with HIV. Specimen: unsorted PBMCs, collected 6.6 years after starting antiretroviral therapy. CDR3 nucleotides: TGCAGCGTTGCTAGCGGGAGCGTCGAGCAGTACTTC. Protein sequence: CSVASGSVEQYF.